This T cell receptor (beta chain) derives from a study of technical replicates of blood from several donors. CDR1 and CDR2 (germline): SGHVS, FQNEAQ. The CDR3 is 14 residues long. The V gene lost 6 bases and the J gene lost 4 bases, with 13 bases spanning the gap. The table came from immunoSEQ multiplex PCR; TCRdb's copy has only in-frame clones and leaves some out. Counted here are more than 65,000 clones, 97% occurring once; the ten biggest clones make up almost 0.3%. This clonotype was obtained from a human donor in good health. The sequenced sample consisted of T cells isolated from PBMCs. The chain links TRBV7-8 to TRBJ1-5, with D possibly being TRBD1 (5 bases). Here the CDR3 DNA reads TGTGCCAGCAGTCTCGACAGTGCTAATCAGCCCCAGCATTTT. Translated: CASSLDSANQPQHF.